These 24 T cell receptor beta chains were sequenced from one sample in a study of blood T cell repertoires in COVID-19. Profiled with immunoSEQ multiplex PCR; TCRdb holds only in-frame clones, not every one. Among around 150,000 clones listed, 70% to 85% were seen once. The sequencing sample was made of peripheral blood. These TCRs come from a woman over 75 with acute or convalescent COVID-19.

The chain uses TRBV5-1 and TRBJ2-5; D may be TRBD2 (6 bases). The CDR3 runs 14 residues. Germline V gene lookup returns CDR1 SGHRS and CDR2 YFSETQ. Trimming stripped 0 bases from V and 5 bases from J, with 11 bases between. Here the CDR3 DNA reads TGCGCCAGCAGCTTGGGGGGACTTAGCGAGACCCAGTACTTC. Translating gives CASSLGGLSETQYF.

The gene calls are TRBV29-1 and TRBJ2-3, with D possibly being TRBD1 (5 bases). From germline, CDR1 is SQVTM and CDR2 ANQGSEA. The V gene lost 3 bases and the J gene lost 3 bases, with 16 bases spanning the gap. This CDR3 is 15 amino acids long. The chain's CDR3 is CSVDRAAGSTDTQYF. The CDR3 DNA follows: TGCAGCGTTGATAGGGCGGCAGGGTCGACAGATACGCAGTATTTT.

CDR3 amino acids: CASSLALAGGWEETQYF. In DNA, the CDR3 is TGTGCCAGCAGCTTAGCACTAGCGGGAGGTTGGGAAGAGACCCAGTACTTC. This rearrangement joins TRBV7-9 to TRBJ2-5, with 12 bases that match TRBD2. CDR1 and CDR2 from the germline V gene are SEHNR and FQNEAQ (reference sequence). This CDR3 has 17 amino acids. Trimming removed 0 bases from V and 3 bases from J; junction bases left unmatched: 5.

The chain uses TRBV30 and TRBJ1-2, with D maybe TRBD1 (5 bases). CDR3 length: 12 amino acids. Germline V gene sequence: CDR1 GTSNPN, CDR2 SVGIG (reference sequence). V lost 5 bases to trimming and J lost 8 bases, with 15 bases between them. As DNA, the CDR3 is TGTGCCTGGCGGAAGGGGCAGGGCGGCTACACCTTC. Translating gives CAWRKGQGGYTF.

This clone was found a few times. The rearrangement uses TRBV6-5 and TRBJ2-1; tentative D call: TRBD1 (5 bases). Germline V lookup: CDR1 MNHEY, CDR2 SVGAGI. The length of the CDR3 is 14 residues. Trimming removed 0 bases at V and 8 bases at J, with 11 bases between. The CDR3 DNA reads as TGTGCCAGCAGTTACTCAGACAGTGGGTATGAGCAGTTCTTC. Protein product: CASSYSDSGYEQFF.

This chain links TRBV6-5 with TRBJ1-1; 10 bases agree with TRBD1. The CDR3 totals 14 residues. V gave up 4 bases and J gave up 3 bases; unmatched junction bases: 2. The V gene's germline CDR1 is MNHEY and CDR2 SVGAGI. The CDR3 DNA reads as TGTGCCAGCAGTTGGGGGACAGGGGACACTGAAGCTTTCTTT. As protein: CASSWGTGDTEAFF.

To note about this clone: The same CDR3 is also encoded by other DNA sequences in this sample. The rearrangement joins TRBV18 to TRBJ1-2, with D perhaps TRBD1 (5 bases). Germline values: CDR1 KGHSH, CDR2 LQKENI. V was pared by 5 bases and J by 7 bases, with 8 bases between. The CDR3 sequence is 11 residues long. The CDR3 loop reads CASSGGAGYTF. DNA of the CDR3: TGTGCCAGCTCAGGAGGGGCTGGCTACACCTTC.

Here the CDR3 DNA reads TGTGCCAGCAGTCTATACCAGGGCCAAGAGACCCAGTACTTC. It specifies CASSLYQGQETQYF. The chain recombines TRBV2 with TRBJ2-5, with a possible D match to TRBD1 (5 bases). Germline V lookup: CDR1 SNHLY, CDR2 FYNNEI. This CDR3 spans 14 amino acids. V was pared by 5 bases and J by 1 base, with 11 bases between. The complete variable domain, with remaining parts taken from reference TRBV2 and TRBJ2-5, reads EPEVTQTPSHQVTQMGQEVILRCVPISNHLYFYWYRQILGQKVEFLVSFYNNEISEKSEIFDDQFSVERPDGSNFTLKIRSTKLEDSAMYFCASSLYQGQETQYFGPGTRLLVL.

The chain employs TRBV7-8 and TRBJ1-1; possibly TRBD1 for D (5 bases). Deletions cut 2 bases from V and 3 bases from J, with 10 bases between. Germline CDR1 SGHVS, CDR2 FQNEAQ. CDR3 length: 14 residues. The CDR3 DNA follows: TGTGCCAGCAGCTTACAGGCCAGGGACACTGAAGCTTTCTTT. Residues: CASSLQARDTEAFF. Looking up the rest from reference TRBV7-8 and TRBJ1-1 gives the full variable domain: GAGVSQSPRYKVAKRGQDVALRCDPISGHVSLFWYQQALGQGPEFLTYFQNEAQLDKSGLPSDRFFAERPEGSVSTLKIQRTQQEDSAVYLCASSLQARDTEAFFGQGTRLTVV.

The rearrangement links TRBV5-1 to TRBJ1-2, with a weak D call TRBD1 (5 bases). In germline, CDR1 is SGHRS, CDR2 YFSETQ. The CDR3 is 16 residues long. Trimming stripped 4 bases from V and 2 bases from J, with 18 bases between. In nucleotides, the CDR3 is TGCGCCAGCAGCGTCTCCGGGACGGGGGTCAACTATGGCTACACCTTC. Translated: CASSVSGTGVNYGYTF.

This sequence joins TRBV30 and TRBJ2-7; TRBD1 agrees at 8 bases. Germline-derived CDR1 and CDR2 are GTSNPN and SVGIG (reference sequence). Losses at the gene ends were 3 bases for V and 5 bases for J; bases not matched to a gene: 3. The CDR3 has 12 amino acids. The DNA for the CDR3 is TGTGCCTGGAGCAGGGGGCCCCACGAGCAGTACTTC. Protein sequence: CAWSRGPHEQYF.

This clone was seen more than once but under ten times. The chain links TRBV3-1 (or the pseudogene TRBV3-2) to TRBJ1-2; D gene uncertain. The ends were cut back, 0 bases at V and 3 bases at J, with 11 bases in the middle. The CDR3 totals 15 residues. Germline V gene sequence: CDR1 LGHDT, CDR2 YNNKEL (reference sequence). The DNA of the CDR3 is TGTGCCAGCAGCCAAGATCGGGGTGAATACTATGGCTACACCTTC. This encodes CASSQDRGEYYGYTF.

The chain is built from TRBV30 and TRBJ2-3; 7 bases are shared with TRBD2. Germline lookup yields CDR1 GTSNPN and CDR2 SVGIG (reference sequence). The CDR3 length is 13 residues. The junction had 4 bases not matched to a gene; V was cut back by 3 bases and J by 4 bases. CDR3 sequence: CAWRQTSADTQYF. Written as DNA, the CDR3 is TGTGCCTGGAGGCAAACTAGCGCAGATACGCAGTATTTT.

This rearrangement joins TRBV5-1 to TRBJ2-1, with a weak D call TRBD2 (5 bases). Germline V lookup: CDR1 SGHRS, CDR2 YFSETQ. The CDR3 runs to 15 residues. Trimming removed 0 bases from V and 7 bases from J, with 14 bases in between. The CDR3 bases are TGCGCCAGCAGCTTGGAAGGACTGGTCTCAAATGAGCAGTTCTTC. This encodes CASSLEGLVSNEQFF.

CDR3 protein: CASSTRLADTTYNEQFF. The CDR3 region has the DNA TGTGCCAGCAGCACGAGACTAGCGGATACAACCTACAATGAGCAGTTCTTC. This sequence joins TRBV9 and TRBJ2-1, with 9 positions matching TRBD2. J gave up 2 bases and V 4 bases, and 10 bases lay outside the gene matches. This CDR3 is built from 17 residues. Germline V gene sequence: CDR1 SGDLS, CDR2 YYNGEE.

The chain links TRBV25-1 to TRBJ2-1; 9 bases are a match to TRBD1. After removal of 7 bases from V and 9 bases from J, the junction contained 7 bases not matched to a gene. The length of the CDR3 is 13 residues. CDR1 and CDR2 (germline): MGHDK, SYGVNS. CDR3 DNA sequence: TGTGCCAGCAAGAACAGGGGGCCTGGTGAGCAGTTCTTC. Amino acids: CASKNRGPGEQFF.

In regard to this clone: Different DNA sequences within this sample yield the same CDR3. V and J are TRBV5-5 and TRBJ1-2, with TRBD1 as a possible D gene (6 bases). The CDR3 totals 12 residues. Germline CDR1 reads SGHKS; CDR2 reads YYEKEE (reference sequence). V lost 5 bases, J lost 7 bases, and 12 bases lay in between. CDR3 coding DNA: TGTGCCAGCAGTCCGACAGGCGGTGGCTACACCTTC. Translation: CASSPTGGGYTF. Full variable domain (remainder filled in from reference TRBV5-5 and TRBJ1-2): DAGVTQSPTHLIKTRGQQVTLRCSPISGHKSVSWYQQVLGQGPQFIFQYYEKEERGRGNFPDRFSARQFPNYSSELNVNALLLGDSALYLCASSPTGGGYTFGSGTRLTVV.

The V call is TRBV20-1, the J call TRBJ2-7; D may be TRBD2 (5 bases). The CDR3 has 11 residues. Trimming left V 5 bases short and J 2 bases short, with 7 bases between. CDR1 and CDR2 (germline): DFQATT, SNEGSKA (reference sequence). CDR3 amino acids: CSAPGTYEQYF. The DNA for the CDR3 is TGCAGTGCTCCGGGGACCTACGAGCAGTACTTC.

The chain links TRBV4-1 to TRBJ2-3; 8 bases line up with TRBD2. This CDR3 has 16 residues. Germline V gene sequence: CDR1 MGHRA, CDR2 YSYEKL. V shed 4 bases and J 4 bases; nucleotides not matched to a gene: 10. The CDR3 DNA follows: TGCGCCAGCAGCCCCCAAGAAAGCGGGAGTGCAGATACGCAGTATTTT. It specifies CASSPQESGSADTQYF.

The V and J genes are TRBV18 and TRBJ1-6; unclear D gene. With 3 bases removed from V and 6 bases from J, the gap between germline ends came to 18 bases. The CDR3 is 17 amino acids. Germline V gene lookup returns CDR1 KGHSH and CDR2 LQKENI. The CDR3 region is CASSPQAGGRGNSPLHF. For the CDR3, the DNA is TGTGCCAGCTCACCGCAAGCAGGCGGGCGCGGTAATTCACCCCTCCACTTT.

This chain uses TRBV2 with TRBJ2-5; tentatively, D is TRBD2 (6 bases). The CDR3 extends over 15 amino acids. The V end was cut by 5 bases, the J end by 0 bases, with 13 bases between. Germline CDR1 and CDR2: SNHLY and FYNNEI. The CDR3 coding sequence is TGTGCCAGCAGTTTCCGAGGGGACTACCAAGAGACCCAGTACTTC. It translates to CASSFRGDYQETQYF.

The chain joins TRBV4-2 to TRBJ2-7, with 8 bases fitting TRBD2. This CDR3 region has 14 residues. From germline, CDR1 is LGHNA and CDR2 YNFKEQ. The junction had 7 bases not matched to a gene; V was cut back by 4 bases and J by 5 bases. The CDR3: CASSLRTSSDEQYF. CDR3 nucleotides: TGTGCCAGCAGCCTCCGGACTAGCTCAGACGAGCAGTACTTC.

The V and J genes are TRBV14 and TRBJ2-3; 10 bases fit TRBD2. The CDR3 is 16 residues long. V shed 1 base and J 4 bases; nucleotides not matched to a gene: 5. From germline, CDR1 is SGHDN and CDR2 FVKESK. The CDR3 loop is CASSQAGSGRADTQYF. In DNA form, the CDR3 reads TGTGCCAGCAGCCAAGCAGGGAGCGGGAGGGCAGATACGCAGTATTTT.

The J gene is TRBJ2-7, the V gene TRBV4-3, with D perhaps TRBD2 (5 bases). V was clipped by 0 bases and J by 5 bases, with 11 bases between them. CDR3 length: 14 residues. Germline V gene lookup returns CDR1 LGHNA and CDR2 YSLEER. DNA of the CDR3: TGCGCCAGCAGCCAAGATCGGGGATGGGACGAGCAGTACTTC. Translation: CASSQDRGWDEQYF.